The 14 T cell receptor beta chains below come from one sample, sequenced in a study of cytomegalovirus exposure and HLA in healthy donors. Generated by immunoSEQ multiplex PCR, the TCRdb table keeps only in-frame clones and is missing some. The table has 100,000 to 120,000 clones, 88% seen once. Sequenced input: PBMCs. Source of these receptors: a woman aged 25 to 39 in good health and CMV-seropositive.

The chain carries TRBV5-1 and TRBJ2-2, with 14 bases aligning to TRBD2. V lost 3 bases to trimming and J lost 6 bases; unmatched junction nucleotides: 4. CDR3 length: 16 residues. CDR1 is SGHRS and CDR2 is YFSETQ in the germline V gene. CDR3 nucleotides: TGCGCCAGCAGCTGGGGACTAGCGGGAGCCCCCGGGGAGCTGTTTTTT. This gives the protein CASSWGLAGAPGELFF.

The chain employs TRBV2 and TRBJ1-5; D might be TRBD1 (6 bases). The CDR3 extends over 18 amino acids. With 7 bases removed from V and 7 bases from J, the gap between germline ends came to 29 bases. Germline CDR1 SNHLY, CDR2 FYNNEI. The CDR3 DNA follows: TGTGCCAGCACGAGATCAGGGGCAGGGGCGGCTAAGGTACAGCCCCAGCATTTT. This sequence encodes CASTRSGAGAAKVQPQHF.

V and J are TRBV4-1 and TRBJ1-5; unclear D gene. The CDR3 length is 15 residues. CDR1 is MGHRA and CDR2 is YSYEKL in the germline V gene. V lost 4 bases and J lost 2, with 12 bases in between. Here the CDR3 reads CASSLQSVGNQPQHF. The CDR3 coding sequence is TGCGCCAGCAGCCTCCAAAGCGTCGGCAATCAGCCCCAGCATTTT.

DNA of the CDR3: TGTGCCAGCAGCCCATCCGGGACAGGCTATGGCTACACCTTC. Translated, it gives CASSPSGTGYGYTF. This chain uses TRBV14 with TRBJ1-2, with 8 bases that match TRBD1. This CDR3 comprises 14 residues. The V segment lost 4 bases and the J segment 4 bases; nucleotides outside the gene matches: 5. Germline V CDR1 and CDR2: SGHDN, FVKESK.

V and J are TRBV9 and TRBJ2-2; D is perhaps TRBD1 (7 bases). The CDR3 loop spans 16 amino acids. CDR1 is SGDLS, CDR2 YYNGEE, per germline. Trimming stripped 4 bases from V and 7 bases from J, with 20 bases between. The CDR3 DNA sequence: TGTGCCAGCAGCCCCTCAGGGGGGCCCCGGGGCGGGGAGCTGTTTTTT. This translates into CASSPSGGPRGGELFF.

This chain joins TRBV5-6 and TRBJ2-5, with TRBD2 as a possible D gene (5 bases). Germline lookup yields CDR1 SGHDT and CDR2 YYEEEE. V was trimmed by 3 bases and J by 3 bases, leaving 15 bases between them. The CDR3 sequence is 15 residues long. CDR3 coding DNA: TGTGCCAGCAGCTCCCCTGGGAGTAGCGAAGAGACCCAGTACTTC. Translation: CASSSPGSSEETQYF.

This chain joins TRBV28 and TRBJ2-7; 8 bases align to TRBD2. CDR3 length equals 15 residues. With V trimmed by 1 base and J by 4 bases, 6 bases remained unmatched. CDR1 and CDR2 (germline): MDHEN, SYDVKM. Written as DNA, the CDR3 is TGTGCCAGCAGTTTATCACCGGGAGGGCCTTACGAGCAGTACTTC. This encodes CASSLSPGGPYEQYF.

The rearrangement uses TRBV19 and TRBJ2-3; D gene ambiguous. Per the germline V gene, CDR1 is LNHDA and CDR2 is SQIVND (reference sequence). This CDR3 spans 13 amino acids. Trimming removed 5 bases from V and 5 bases from J, with 11 bases in between. This chain's CDR3 is CASSPIGGDTQYF. The DNA for the CDR3 is TGTGCCAGTAGTCCGATTGGCGGAGATACGCAGTATTTT.

This clone was recorded once. The chain joins TRBV10-3 to TRBJ2-2; no clear D gene. V lost 3 bases and J lost 10, with 18 bases in between. The CDR3 runs to 15 residues. Germline V gene lookup returns CDR1 ENHRY and CDR2 SYGVKD. For the CDR3, the DNA is TGTGCCATCAGTGAATTATCAGAACCATCGCAGGAGCTGTTTTTT. Protein product: CAISELSEPSQELFF.

V usage is TRBV19 and J usage is TRBJ1-1; no definite D call. Germline assignment: CDR1 LNHDA and CDR2 SQIVND (reference sequence). Between the trimmed V and J ends, which lost 3 bases and 3 bases, there was a span of 11 bases. This CDR3 is built from 14 residues. The CDR3: CASSMRSVYTEAFF. CDR3 DNA: TGTGCCAGTAGTATGAGGTCGGTTTACACTGAAGCTTTCTTT. The full variable domain, in which reference TRBV19 and TRBJ1-1 provide the parts outside the CDR3, is DGGITQSPKYLFRKEGQNVTLSCEQNLNHDAMYWYRQDPGQGLRLIYYSQIVNDFQKGDIAEGYSVSREKKESFPLTVTSAQKNPTAFYLCASSMRSVYTEAFFGQGTRLTVV.

The J gene is TRBJ2-3, the V gene TRBV13, with 8 bases fitting TRBD2. Trimming cost V 5 bases and J 0 bases; bases outside gene matches: 10. The germline V gene has CDR1 PRHDT and CDR2 FYEKMQ (reference sequence). The CDR3 covers 17 residues. CDR3 DNA sequence: TGTGCCAGCAGCCGAAGGGAAGCGGGGGCCAGCACAGATACGCAGTATTTT. Translation: CASSRREAGASTDTQYF.

The rearrangement links TRBV18 to TRBJ2-3; 10 bases agree with TRBD2. CDR3 length: 15 amino acids. The germline V gene encodes CDR1 KGHSH and CDR2 LQKENI. V gave up 2 bases and J gave up 1 base; unmatched junction bases: 0. CDR3: CASSPTSGGTDTQYF. The DNA of the CDR3 is TGTGCCAGCTCACCAACTAGCGGGGGCACAGATACGCAGTATTTT.

The chain recombines TRBV7-9 with TRBJ1-2; TRBD1 matches at 8 bases. The CDR3 runs 14 residues. Trimming cost V 5 bases and J 4 bases; bases outside gene matches: 6. Germline CDR1 reads SEHNR; CDR2 reads FQNEAQ (reference sequence). The CDR3 bases are TGTGCCAGCAGCACCCAGGGGGCTGGCTATGGCTACACCTTC. Translated, it gives CASSTQGAGYGYTF.

A word on this clone: Other DNA sequences in the sample encode the same CDR3. The V call is TRBV2, the J call TRBJ2-7; 8 positions agree with TRBD1. There are 12 residues in the CDR3. V was clipped by 4 bases and J by 4 bases; unmatched bases: 0. From germline, CDR1 is SNHLY and CDR2 FYNNEI. As DNA, the CDR3 is TGTGCCAGCAGTGGACAGGGGTACGAGCAGTACTTC. This gives the protein CASSGQGYEQYF.